The rows below give T cell receptor beta chains drawn from one sample of a study of neurological immune-mediated disorders. One entry per CDR3 protein, called by TCRdb with MiXCR from the 5' RACE reads. The sample has about 46,000 distinct CDR3 sequences, approximately 3% seen once. The sample was PBMCs. The receptors originated from a woman between 50 and 59 years old with multiple sclerosis. Each CDR3 is given with its conserved first and last residue. The D gene is left open where the match is weak. Not every row has a clone size; where given, it reads once, few, many or a size class.

d_call j_call v_call clone_size cdr3_nt cdr3_aa
TRBD2 TRBJ2-7 TRBV7-2 - TGTGCCAGCAGCGTATGGGGGGGGAACTACGAGCAGTACTTC CASSVWGGNYEQYF
- TRBJ2-5 TRBV5-1 many TGCGCCAGCAGCTTGACACCCCAAGAGACCCAGTACTTC CASSLTPQETQYF
- TRBJ2-5 TRBV5-1 many TGCGCCAGCAGCTTGGCCGCACGACCGGGAGAGACCCAGTACTTC CASSLAARPGETQYF
TRBD2 TRBJ2-7 TRBV27 many TGTGCCAGCCGTCCACAAAGGACTAGCGGATACGAGCAGTACTTC CASRPQRTSGYEQYF
- TRBJ2-2 TRBV5-1 many TGCGCCAGCAGCTTGGCAGGGCGTGGGGCCGGGGAGCTGTTTTTT CASSLAGRGAGELFF
- TRBJ1-4 TRBV5-1 many TGCGCCAGCAGCTTGTACGCCGGAAATGGCGAAAAACTGTTTTTT CASSLYAGNGEKLFF
TRBD2 TRBJ2-1 TRBV20-1 many TGCAGTGCTAGAGATGAGTGGGGGGGCTCCTACAATGAGCAGTTCTTC CSARDEWGGSYNEQFF
TRBD2 TRBJ2-5 TRBV12-3/TRBV12-4 many TGTGCCAGCAGTTTAGGCCTAGCGGGGGTTAAGACCCAGTACTTC CASSLGLAGVKTQYF
- TRBJ2-3 TRBV7-9 many TGTGCCAGCAGCGTGGGGCGCGCGGGAGATACGCAGTATTTT CASSVGRAGDTQYF
- TRBJ1-1 TRBV20-1 many TGCAGTGCTAGTTGGGGACATCTGAACACTGAAGCTTTCTTT CSASWGHLNTEAFF
TRBD2 TRBJ2-3 TRBV5-1 many TGCGCCAGCAGACCCCACTCTAGCGGGGGGGCCACAGATACGCAGTATTTT CASRPHSSGGATDTQYF
TRBD1 TRBJ2-2 TRBV9 many TGTGCCAGCAGCGTAGCTTTGATGGGACAGGGAATCTCCGGGGAGCTGTTTTTT CASSVALMGQGISGELFF
TRBD2 TRBJ2-3 TRBV6-9 many TGTGCCAGCACGGGAGAGGCTAGCGGGAGCACAGATACGCAGTATTTT CASTGEASGSTDTQYF
- TRBJ2-2 TRBV28 many TGTGCCAGCAGTTTGTATGACGGAGTCGGGGAGCTGTTTTTT CASSLYDGVGELFF
- TRBJ1-1 TRBV10-3 many TGTGCCATCAGCCTGGACAGAAAGAACACTGAAGCTTTCTTT CAISLDRKNTEAFF
- TRBJ2-1 TRBV24-1 - TGTGCCACCAGTGATCATGGAGAATACAATGAGCAGTTCTTC CATSDHGEYNEQFF
- TRBJ2-1 TRBV3-1 many TGTGCCAGCAGCCAAGAATTTAGCTACAATGAGCAGTTCTTC CASSQEFSYNEQFF
- TRBJ1-4 TRBV7-9 many TGTGCCAGCAGCGGCCGGGGGGAACTTGTAAAACTGTTTTTT CASSGRGELVKLFF
- TRBJ2-2 TRBV5-6 many TGTGCCAGCAGCTTGGTTTACCCCCAGCAGGCCGGGGAGCTGTTTTTT CASSLVYPQQAGELFF
- TRBJ2-5 TRBV14 many TGTGCCAGCAGACAGATCCAAGAGACCCAGTACTTC CASRQIQETQYF
- TRBJ2-1 TRBV7-2 many TGTGCCAGCAGCCTTTTGGGGTACAATGAGCAGTTCTTC CASSLLGYNEQFF
- TRBJ1-1 TRBV5-1 - TGCGCCAGCAGCCCCAGGACAGATCTGAACACTGAAGCTTTCTTT CASSPRTDLNTEAFF
- TRBJ1-2 TRBV10-2 many TGCGCCAGCAGTGAAACCAGGCTCCAACATGGCTACACCTTC CASSETRLQHGYTF
TRBD1 TRBJ2-3 TRBV5-1 many TGCGCCAGCAGAGACACAGGGGCAGATACGCAGTATTTT CASRDTGADTQYF
- TRBJ2-3 TRBV29-1 many TGCAGCGTTGAAGGTCAGGGTAGGACAGATACGCAGTATTTT CSVEGQGRTDTQYF
- TRBJ2-3 TRBV5-1 many TGCGCCAGCGGTGTACGCGGGGATGGAGATACGCAGTATTTT CASGVRGDGDTQYF
- TRBJ2-3 TRBV20-1 many TGCAGTGCTAGTCATTCTAGCACAGATACGCAGTATTTT CSASHSSTDTQYF
- TRBJ1-5 TRBV28 many TGTGCCAGCAGACGCACCCCGGGTCAGCCCCAGCATTTT CASRRTPGQPQHF
TRBD1 TRBJ2-5 TRBV4-1 many TGCGCCAGCAGCCAGGAGGGGACAGGGGGCGCTTCGTCTCGGGAGACCCAGTACTTC CASSQEGTGGASSRETQYF
- TRBJ1-1 TRBV6-5 many TGTGCCAGCAGTTACTCGACCGGCTCCTCGGGGAACACTGAAGCTTTCTTT CASSYSTGSSGNTEAFF
- TRBJ2-1 TRBV5-6 many TGTGCCAGCAGCTTGGGGTCTGAATACAATGAGCAGTTCTTC CASSLGSEYNEQFF
- TRBJ2-1 TRBV7-2 many TGTGCCAGCAGCCTAGTCAGGGGCTATGAGCAGTTCTTC CASSLVRGYEQFF
TRBD2 TRBJ2-1 TRBV20-1 many TGCAGTGCGCCCCCTAGCGGGAGGAATGAGCAGTTCTTC CSAPPSGRNEQFF
- TRBJ1-6 TRBV5-1 medium-sized TGCGCCAGCAGCTTGGACAATTCACCCCTCCACTTT CASSLDNSPLHF
- TRBJ1-2 TRBV5-1 many TGCGCCAGCAGCTTGAAGGATTCCCTCTATGGCTACACCTTC CASSLKDSLYGYTF
TRBD1 TRBJ2-7 TRBV7-8 many TGTGCCAGCAGCACACGGGACAGGGGCCTCTACGAGCAGTACTTC CASSTRDRGLYEQYF
TRBD2 TRBJ2-1 TRBV5-1 many TGCGCCAGCAGCTTAATCCTAGCGGGCAATGAGCAGTTCTTC CASSLILAGNEQFF
- TRBJ1-2 TRBV18 many TGTGCCAGCTCACCAATTGACGGCCCTAACTATGGCTACACCTTC CASSPIDGPNYGYTF
- TRBJ2-1 TRBV15 many TGTGCCACCAGCAGAGATCGGATACCTTACAATGAGCAGTTCTTC CATSRDRIPYNEQFF
- TRBJ2-6 TRBV6-5 many TGTGCCAGCAGTTCCATCTCTGGGGCCAACGTCCTGACTTTC CASSSISGANVLTF
TRBD2 TRBJ2-2 TRBV3-1 - TGTGCCAGCAGCGGACTAGCGGCGAACACCGGGGAGCTGTTTTTT CASSGLAANTGELFF
- TRBJ1-1 TRBV20-1 many TGCAGTGCCCAGGGGAGCACTGAAGCTTTCTTT CSAQGSTEAFF